The clone carrying this T cell receptor beta chain was recorded a few times. Other DNA sequences in the same sample also yield this CDR3. This sample stems from a study of blood T cell repertoires in COVID-19. Background on the study: There were acute and convalescent COVID-19 samples, and they came from the United States, Italy and Spain. PBMCs, B-cell-depleted T cells, or T cells provided the cDNA or gDNA that made up the material.

Original handling: It was from reference gene primer amplification that nucleated cell counts were estimated. Clones were sequenced by immunoSEQ multiplex PCR, and TCRdb holds only the in-frame ones, with some missing. Clonal size and the V and J genes are those of that table, whereas D and trimming came from the DNA. The sample has 100,000 to 140,000 clones, 88% seen once. The TCR comes from a man between 50 and 59 years old with active or convalescent COVID-19. Sequencing was carried out using peripheral blood.

CDR3: CATSRKWGGSNTGELFF. The CDR3, as DNA: TGTGCCACCAGCAGAAAATGGGGGGGTTCGAACACCGGGGAGCTGTTTTTT. The chain joins TRBV15 to TRBJ2-2; 7 nucleotides match TRBD2. Germline trimming cut 2 bases from V and 0 bases from J; bases unmatched to any gene: 6. This CDR3 comprises 17 residues. CDR1 is LNHNV, CDR2 YYDKDF, per germline (reference sequence).